This T cell receptor (beta chain) was sequenced during a study of glioma-infiltrating T cells. Findings of the study overall: Gliomas, especially low-grade, showed above-expected tissue-blood divergence; non-neoplastic patients showed below.

TCR alpha and beta CDR3 regions were amplified from RNA using iRepertoire nested multiplex PCR. For one-step reverse transcription and amplification, 100-400 ng of tissue mRNA or PBMC total RNA was used. TCRdb ran MiXCR on the multiplex PCR reads and lists one entry per CDR3 protein. The repertoire includes 90,000 or so distinct CDR3 sequences, approximately 39% of them detected once, and approximately 38% sits in the top ten. This clonotype was found many times. Its antigen is undetermined. The CDR3 runs to 13 residues. V lost 3 bases to trimming and J lost 5 bases, with 9 bases between them. Germline CDR1 reads SGHAT; CDR2 reads FQNNGV.

This TCR derives from a human donor with low-grade glioma or glioblastoma, undergoing nonglioma brain surgery, or in good health (not recorded which). Sequenced material: glioma tissue, nonneoplastic brain tissue, or PBMCs (not recorded which). The chain recombines TRBV11-2 with TRBJ2-3; tentative D call: TRBD1 (6 bases). The chain's CDR3 is CASSFLTGDTQYF. The CDR3 coding sequence is TGTGCCAGCAGCTTTTTGACAGGAGATACGCAGTATTTT. The whole variable domain, remainder taken from reference TRBV11-2 and TRBJ2-3, is EAGVAQSPRYKIIEKRQSVAFWCNPISGHATLYWYQQILGQGPKLLIQFQNNGVVDDSQLPKDRFSAERLKGVDSTLKIQPAKLEDSAVYLCASSFLTGDTQYFGPGTRLTVL.